The entry below describes one T cell receptor beta chain. The antigen remains undetermined. At one of its ends the junction is not consistent with the germline gene, which may arise from a read error. MiXCR reprocessed the PCR reads for TCRdb. The sample has 22,000 or so clones; just over 14% are singletons. Ahead of thyroid surgery, no patient had received treatment of any kind. This specimen belongs to a study of metastatic and nonmetastatic thyroid tumors. Study conclusions and caveats: Relative to benign nodules, malignant thyroid tumors were reportedly characterized by significantly elevated TCR beta diversity in blood and tumor.

CDR1 and CDR2 (germline): SNHLY, FYNNEI. This CDR3 contains 17 residues. Material: tumor tissue. The genes are TRBV2 and TRBJ2-2; 11 nucleotides line up with TRBD2. The receptor comes from a female donor with papillary thyroid cancer or a benign thyroid nodule (not recorded which). Some clones in this sample may be carry-over from other donors' samples. CDR3 in amino acids: CASSHTSGGWNTGQLFF. CDR3 coding DNA: TGTGCCAGCAGTCACACTAGCGGGGGATGGAACACCGGGCAGCTGTTTTTT. The variable domain in full, with the rest retrieved from reference TRBV2 and TRBJ2-2, is EPEVTQTPSHQVTQMGQEVILRCVPISNHLYFYWYRQILGQKVEFLVSFYNNEISEKSEIFDDQFSVERPDGSNFTLKIRSTKLEDSAMYFCASSHTSGGWNTGQLFFGEGSRLTVL.